This TCR beta chain derives from a study of a mutant IDH1 vaccine in newly diagnosed glioma. Points on this clone: No antigen is known for it.

Study-level findings and limits: Induction of immune responses by the vaccine occurred in roughly 93% of patients.

The assay was immunoSEQ multiplex PCR, and TCRdb's table has in-frame clones only and misses some. The table includes 25,000 to 30,000 clones, roughly 80% detected once. This sample's time point: week 23, last vaccination. A single vaccine dose contained 300 ug of mutant IDH1 20-mer peptide, and topical imiquimod was used with it. New astrocytomas of WHO grade 3 or 4 that were IDH1-mutant and ATRX-lost were found in the donors. This TCR derives from a woman aged 25-40 years with glioma. The source was PBMCs, collected from a glioma patient whose treatment included an IDH1 peptide vaccine.

The CDR3 DNA reads TGTGCCAGTAGCCCCGGGCCAGGGGGGTACGAGCAGTACTTC. The encoded protein is CASSPGPGGYEQYF. This chain connects TRBV19 to TRBJ2-7; tentatively, D is TRBD1 (7 bases). The CDR3 is 14 amino acids. From germline, CDR1 is LNHDA and CDR2 SQIVND (reference sequence). Between the trimmed V and J ends, which lost 6 bases and 4 bases, there was a span of 16 bases.